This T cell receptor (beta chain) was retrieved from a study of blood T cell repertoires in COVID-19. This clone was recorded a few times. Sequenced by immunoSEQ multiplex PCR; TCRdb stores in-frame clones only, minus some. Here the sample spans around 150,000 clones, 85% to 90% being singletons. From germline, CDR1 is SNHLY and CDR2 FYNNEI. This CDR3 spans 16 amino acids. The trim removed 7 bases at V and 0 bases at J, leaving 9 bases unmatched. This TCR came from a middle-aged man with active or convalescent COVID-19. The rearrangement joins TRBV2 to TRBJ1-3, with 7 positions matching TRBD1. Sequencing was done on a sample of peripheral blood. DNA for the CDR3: TGTGCCAGCAAGCTCAGGGGGTTAAGCTCTGGAAACACCATATATTTT. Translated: CASKLRGLSSGNTIYF.